The 6 T cell receptor beta chains in this list originate from one sample, sequenced in a study of blood T cell repertoires in COVID-19. Using immunoSEQ multiplex PCR, the repertoire was profiled, and TCRdb retains in-frame clones only, with some absent. The profile shows 80,000 to 100,000 clones, around 82% of them singletons. Material: peripheral blood. The receptors derive from a man aged 65-85 years with active or convalescent COVID-19.

The rearrangement joins TRBV3-1 (or the pseudogene TRBV3-2) to TRBJ1-6; 7 positions match TRBD1. Looked up from germline, CDR1 is LGHDT and CDR2 is YNNKEL (reference sequence). With V trimmed by 0 bases and J by 9 bases, 14 bases remained unmatched. CDR3 length: 18 amino acids. The CDR3 reads CASSQDPRQGVGGSPLHF. The CDR3, as DNA: TGTGCCAGCAGCCAAGATCCCCGCCAGGGGGTAGGGGGTTCACCCCTCCACTTT.

The chain employs TRBV6-6 and TRBJ1-5; perhaps TRBD1 as D (5 bases). V gave up 0 bases and J gave up 1 base, with 7 bases separating them. The CDR3 spans 15 residues. Germline CDR1 MNHNY, CDR2 SVGAGI (reference sequence). The CDR3 protein is CASSYSGGSNQPQHF. The CDR3 DNA follows: TGTGCCAGCAGTTACTCGGGGGGGAGCAATCAGCCCCAGCATTTT.

This chain joins TRBV21-1 and TRBJ2-7; the table's D call, TRBD1, has no DNA check behind it. TRBV21-1 is deemed a pseudogene. The CDR3 spans 15 residues. This chain's CDR3 is CASSDRDRSSYEQYF. CDR3 coding DNA: TGTGCCAGCAGCGACCGGGACAGGAGCTCCTACGAGCAGTACTTC.

This clone was counted once. CDR3 residues: CASTMDSPQPQHF. CDR3 sequence (DNA): TGTGCCAGTACGATGGACAGTCCTCAGCCCCAGCATTTT. The V and J genes are TRBV6-5 and TRBJ1-5; weak D call: TRBD1 (6 bases). Germline CDR1 is MNHEY and CDR2 is SVGAGI. The CDR3 is 13 amino acids. The V end was cut by 9 bases, the J end by 6 bases, with 15 bases between.

This CDR3 is CASSLAPGMEDTQYF. The CDR3 nucleotides read TGTGCCAGCAGCTTAGCGCCCGGGATGGAAGATACGCAGTATTTT. The chain carries TRBV7-3 and TRBJ2-3; possibly TRBD2 for D (5 bases). V lost 2 bases and J lost 5, with 14 bases in between. This CDR3 contains 15 residues. CDR1 and CDR2 (germline): SGHTA, FQGTGA.

V gene TRBV6-2 or TRBV6-3 combines with J gene TRBJ1-5; D is ambiguous. Per the germline V gene, CDR1 is MNHEY and CDR2 is SVGEGT. CDR3 size: 13 residues. V was pared by 1 base and J by 5 bases, with 6 bases between. The CDR3 here is CASSYYGDQPQHF. The CDR3 DNA sequence: TGTGCCAGCAGTTACTACGGGGATCAGCCCCAGCATTTT.